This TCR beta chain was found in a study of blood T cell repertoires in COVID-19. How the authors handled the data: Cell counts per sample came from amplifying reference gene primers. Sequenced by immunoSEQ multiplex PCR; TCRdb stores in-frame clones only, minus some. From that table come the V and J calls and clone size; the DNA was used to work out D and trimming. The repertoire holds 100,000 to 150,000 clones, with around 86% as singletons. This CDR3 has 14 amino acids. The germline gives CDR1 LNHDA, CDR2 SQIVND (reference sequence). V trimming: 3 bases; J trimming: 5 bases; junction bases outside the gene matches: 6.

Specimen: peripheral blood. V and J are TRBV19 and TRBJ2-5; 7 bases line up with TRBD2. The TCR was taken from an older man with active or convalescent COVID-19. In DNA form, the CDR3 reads TGTGCCAGTAGTATTTGGAGCGGGAAGGAGACCCAGTACTTC. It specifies CASSIWSGKETQYF.